Each of the 12 T cell receptor beta chains below was sequenced from the same sample in a study of cytomegalovirus exposure and HLA in healthy donors. Primers: 60 Vbeta forward and 13 Jbeta reverse. Generated by immunoSEQ multiplex PCR, the TCRdb table keeps only in-frame clones and is missing some. This sample has approximately 110,000 clones, with over 70% found just once. Specimen: PBMCs. The receptors here all came from a middle-aged man in good health and CMV-seronegative.

The V gene is TRBV6-5, the J gene TRBJ1-2, with D perhaps TRBD1 (6 bases). The CDR3 is 15 amino acids. V was trimmed by 2 bases and J by 3 bases, leaving 13 bases between them. Germline CDR1 and CDR2: MNHEY and SVGAGI. CDR3 in DNA: TGTGCCAGCAGTTACGGGGGGAGGGGGTACTATGGCTACACCTTC. Its protein is CASSYGGRGYYGYTF.

This clone was counted a single time. The chain links TRBV7-9 to TRBJ1-3, with 7 bases identical to TRBD1. After removal of 3 bases from V and 0 bases from J, the junction contained 2 bases not matched to a gene. Germline loops: CDR1 SEHNR, CDR2 FQNEAQ (reference sequence). The CDR3 is made up of 15 amino acids. Written as DNA, the CDR3 is TGTGCCAGCAGCTTGGGACAGCCCTCTGGAAACACCATATATTTT. This gives the protein CASSLGQPSGNTIYF. The whole variable domain, filled in from reference TRBV7-9 and TRBJ1-3, reads DTGVSQNPRHKITKRGQNVTFRCDPISEHNRLYWYRQTLGQGPEFLTYFQNEAQLEKSRLLSDRFSAERPKGSFSTLEIQRTEQGDSAMYLCASSLGQPSGNTIYFGEGSWLTVV.

This clone was seen once. CDR3 nucleotide sequence: TGTGCCAGCAGCTTACCCCAAGCGGGATTCACAGATACGCAGTATTTT. Protein: CASSLPQAGFTDTQYF. The chain links TRBV7-2 to TRBJ2-3, with 7 bases matching TRBD2. Trimming took 2 bases from V and 2 from J; bases not matched to a gene: 7. The CDR3 loop spans 16 amino acids. CDR1 and CDR2 from the germline V gene are SGHTA and FQGNSA.

The V gene is TRBV14, the J gene TRBJ1-4; D remains ambiguous. Trimming took 3 bases from V and 7 from J, leaving 12 bases between them. The CDR3 is 14 amino acids. Germline V gives CDR1 SGHDN, CDR2 FVKESK. The CDR3 region is CASSHKRAGEKLFF. In DNA, the CDR3 is TGTGCCAGCAGCCATAAAAGGGCGGGTGAAAAACTGTTTTTT.

V usage is TRBV7-9 and J usage is TRBJ2-3, with TRBD2 as a possible D gene (5 bases). V lost 5 bases to trimming and J lost 6 bases, with 12 bases between them. Per the germline V gene, CDR1 is SEHNR and CDR2 is FQNEAQ (reference sequence). This CDR3 comprises 13 residues. CDR3 amino acids: CASSRSPGDTQYF. For the CDR3, the DNA is TGTGCCAGCAGCCGATCCCCGGGGGATACGCAGTATTTT.

Worth noting for this clone: Other nucleotide sequences from this sample produce the same CDR3. The chain links TRBV7-2 to TRBJ2-3; perhaps TRBD2 as D (5 bases). The germline V and J ends were trimmed by 0 bases and 4 bases, with 8 bases remaining between them. Germline assignment: CDR1 SGHTA and CDR2 FQGNSA. The CDR3 consists of 14 residues. The CDR3 here is CASSLAPGADTQYF. The CDR3 DNA follows: TGTGCCAGCAGCTTAGCGCCCGGGGCAGATACGCAGTATTTT.

CDR3 nucleotides: TGTGCCAGCAGCTTGGGTCGGGGAGGGGAGTTCTTC. It yields the protein CASSLGRGGEFF. The chain links TRBV5-4 to TRBJ2-1; the match to TRBD2 covers 7 bases. The CDR3 has 12 residues. Germline assignment: CDR1 SGHNT and CDR2 YYREEE (reference sequence). J was trimmed by 14 bases and V by 0 bases; bases with no gene match: 5.

This clone was seen a few times. J is TRBJ1-2 and V is TRBV27; D ambiguous. The germline CDR1 and CDR2 sequences are MNHEY and SMNVEV (reference sequence). This CDR3 has 14 amino acids. V was trimmed by 7 bases and J by 6 bases, leaving 18 bases between them. The CDR3, as DNA: TGTGCCAGCACCCCCAGGAATGGTGCAAATGGCTACACCTTC. Its translation: CASTPRNGANGYTF.

This clone was picked up one time. This rearrangement joins TRBV19 to TRBJ2-2; weak D call: TRBD2 (5 bases). Trimming took 1 base from V and 5 from J, leaving 8 bases between them. The CDR3 is 14 amino acids. CDR1 is LNHDA and CDR2 is SQIVND in the germline V gene (reference sequence). CDR3 region: CASSIGPGTGELFF. Here the CDR3 DNA reads TGTGCCAGTAGTATAGGACCGGGAACCGGGGAGCTGTTTTTT.

The rearrangement joins TRBV28 to TRBJ2-3; 11 nucleotides align to TRBD2. CDR3 size: 12 residues. Germline-derived CDR1 and CDR2 are MDHEN and SYDVKM. V lost 7 bases and J lost 7; bases outside the gene matches: 1. DNA for the CDR3: TGTGCCAGCACTAGCGGGAGGAATACGCAGTATTTT. Its protein product is CASTSGRNTQYF. The whole variable domain, remainder taken from reference TRBV28 and TRBJ2-3, is DVKVTQSSRYLVKRTGEKVFLECVQDMDHENMFWYRQDPGLGLRLIYFSYDVKMKEKGDIPEGYSVSREKKERFSLILESASTNQTSMYLCASTSGRNTQYFGPGTRLTVL.

This clone was counted a single time. This chain uses TRBV6-1 with TRBJ2-1, with 10 bases fitting TRBD2. The germline CDR1 and CDR2 sequences are MNHNS and SASEGT. Losses at the gene ends were 5 bases for V and 1 base for J; bases not matched to a gene: 2. The CDR3 is 15 amino acids. As DNA, the CDR3 is TGTGCCAGCAGTACTAGCGGGGCTTCCTACAATGAGCAGTTCTTC. Protein: CASSTSGASYNEQFF.

This chain links TRBV5-1 with TRBJ2-3; D remains unclear. In germline, CDR1 is SGHRS, CDR2 YFSETQ. CDR3 length: 16 amino acids. V was clipped by 1 base and J by 0 bases, with 12 bases between them. CDR3 sequence reads: CASSLISTSSTDTQYF. The DNA for the CDR3 is TGCGCCAGCAGCTTGATCAGTACCTCTAGCACAGATACGCAGTATTTT.